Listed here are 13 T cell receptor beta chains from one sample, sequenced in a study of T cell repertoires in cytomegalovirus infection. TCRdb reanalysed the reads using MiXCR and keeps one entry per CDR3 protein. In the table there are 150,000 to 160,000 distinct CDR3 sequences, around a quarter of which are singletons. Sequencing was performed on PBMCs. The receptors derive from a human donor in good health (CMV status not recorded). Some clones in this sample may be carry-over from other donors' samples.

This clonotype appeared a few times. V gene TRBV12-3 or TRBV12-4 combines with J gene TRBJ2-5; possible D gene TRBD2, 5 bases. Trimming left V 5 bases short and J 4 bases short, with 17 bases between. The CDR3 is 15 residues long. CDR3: CASSLQTGNIETQYF. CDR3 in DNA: TGTGCCAGCAGTCTACAGACCGGGAACATAGAGACCCAGTACTTC.

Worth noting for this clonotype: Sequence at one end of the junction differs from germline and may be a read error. The CDR3 here is CASSLGLGGGEQVF. CDR3 nucleotides: TGTGCCAGCAGCTTAGGACTAGGGGGAGGTGAGCAGGTCTTC. This chain links TRBV11-3 with TRBJ2-1; D is perhaps TRBD1 or TRBD2 (6 bases each). CDR3 length: 14 amino acids. Germline values: CDR1 SGHNT, CDR2 YENEEA.

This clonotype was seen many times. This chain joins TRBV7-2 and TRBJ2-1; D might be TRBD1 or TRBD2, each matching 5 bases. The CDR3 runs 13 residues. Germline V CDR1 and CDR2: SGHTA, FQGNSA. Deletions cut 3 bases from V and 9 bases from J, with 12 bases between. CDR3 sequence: CASSFRQGTEQFF. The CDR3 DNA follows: TGTGCCAGCAGCTTTCGGCAAGGGACTGAGCAGTTCTTC.

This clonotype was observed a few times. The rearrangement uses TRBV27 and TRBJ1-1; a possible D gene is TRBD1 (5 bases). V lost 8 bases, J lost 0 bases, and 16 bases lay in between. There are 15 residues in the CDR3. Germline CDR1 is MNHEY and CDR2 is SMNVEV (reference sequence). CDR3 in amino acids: CASGGGGRMNTEAFF. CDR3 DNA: TGTGCCAGCGGGGGTGGGGGGAGGATGAACACTGAAGCTTTCTTT.

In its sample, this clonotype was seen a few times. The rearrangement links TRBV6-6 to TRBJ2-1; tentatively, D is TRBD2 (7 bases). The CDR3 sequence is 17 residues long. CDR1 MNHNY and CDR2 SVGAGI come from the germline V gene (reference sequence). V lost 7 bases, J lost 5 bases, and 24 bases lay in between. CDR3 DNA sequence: TGTGCCAGCATCAAGGAGGTTCCGGCGGGGGCGGACAATGAGCAGTTCTTC. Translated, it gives CASIKEVPAGADNEQFF.

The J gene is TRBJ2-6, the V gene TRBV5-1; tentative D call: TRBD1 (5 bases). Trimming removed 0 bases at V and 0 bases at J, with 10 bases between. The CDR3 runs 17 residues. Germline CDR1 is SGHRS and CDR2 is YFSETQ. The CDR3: CASSLGGSSSGANVLTF. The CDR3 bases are TGCGCCAGCAGCTTGGGGGGCAGCAGCTCTGGGGCCAACGTCCTGACTTTC.

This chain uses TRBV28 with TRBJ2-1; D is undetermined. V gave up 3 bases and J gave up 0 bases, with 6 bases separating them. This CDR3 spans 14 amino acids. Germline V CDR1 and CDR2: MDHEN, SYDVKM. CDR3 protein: CASSFSFSYNEQFF. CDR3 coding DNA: TGTGCCAGCAGTTTCTCCTTCTCCTACAATGAGCAGTTCTTC.

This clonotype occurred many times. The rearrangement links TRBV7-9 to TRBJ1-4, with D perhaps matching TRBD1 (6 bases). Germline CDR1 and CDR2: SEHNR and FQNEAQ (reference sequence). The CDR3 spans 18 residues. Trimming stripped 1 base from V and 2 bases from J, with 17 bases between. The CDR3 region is CASSLGQGIDSTNEKLFF. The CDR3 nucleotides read TGTGCCAGCAGCTTAGGCCAGGGGATCGATTCGACTAATGAAAAACTGTTTTTT.

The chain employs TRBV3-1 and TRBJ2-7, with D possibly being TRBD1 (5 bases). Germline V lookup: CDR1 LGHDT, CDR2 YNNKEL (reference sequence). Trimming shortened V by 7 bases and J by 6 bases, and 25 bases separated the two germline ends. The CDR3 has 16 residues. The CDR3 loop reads CASIWTRRKGRGEQYF. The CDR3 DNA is TGTGCCAGCATCTGGACAAGGCGAAAGGGAAGGGGCGAGCAGTACTTC.

In nucleotides, the CDR3 is TGCAGCGTTGCCGGACAGGGACTAGCGGGATACAATGAGCAGTTCTTC. Protein sequence: CSVAGQGLAGYNEQFF. The V call is TRBV29-1, the J call TRBJ2-1; 13 positions agree with TRBD2. The trim removed 4 bases at V and 4 bases at J, leaving 7 bases unmatched. The CDR3 is 16 residues long. The germline V gene has CDR1 SQVTM and CDR2 ANQGSEA.

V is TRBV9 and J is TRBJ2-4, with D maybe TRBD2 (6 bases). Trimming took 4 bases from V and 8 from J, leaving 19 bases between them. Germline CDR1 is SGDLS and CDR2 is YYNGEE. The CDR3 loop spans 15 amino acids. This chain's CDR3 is CASSRVEGLRDIQYF. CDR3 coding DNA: TGTGCCAGCAGCCGAGTGGAGGGTCTGAGGGACATTCAGTACTTC.

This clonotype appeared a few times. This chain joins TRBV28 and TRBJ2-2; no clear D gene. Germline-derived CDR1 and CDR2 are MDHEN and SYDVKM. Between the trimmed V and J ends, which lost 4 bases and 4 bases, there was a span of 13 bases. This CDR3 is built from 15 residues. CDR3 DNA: TGTGCCAGCAGTTCCAATGTGGTCTCCACCGGGGAGCTGTTTTTT. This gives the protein CASSSNVVSTGELFF.

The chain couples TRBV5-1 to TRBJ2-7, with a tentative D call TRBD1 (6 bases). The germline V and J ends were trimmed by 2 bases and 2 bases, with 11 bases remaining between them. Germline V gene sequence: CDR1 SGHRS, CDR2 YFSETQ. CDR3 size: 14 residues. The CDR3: CASSFEQGTYEQYF. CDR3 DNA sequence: TGCGCCAGCAGCTTTGAACAGGGCACCTACGAGCAGTACTTC. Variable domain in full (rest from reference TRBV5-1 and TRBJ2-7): KAGVTQTPRYLIKTRGQQVTLSCSPISGHRSVSWYQQTPGQGLQFLFEYFSETQRNKGNFPGRFSGRQFSNSRSEMNVSTLELGDSALYLCASSFEQGTYEQYFGPGTRLTVT.